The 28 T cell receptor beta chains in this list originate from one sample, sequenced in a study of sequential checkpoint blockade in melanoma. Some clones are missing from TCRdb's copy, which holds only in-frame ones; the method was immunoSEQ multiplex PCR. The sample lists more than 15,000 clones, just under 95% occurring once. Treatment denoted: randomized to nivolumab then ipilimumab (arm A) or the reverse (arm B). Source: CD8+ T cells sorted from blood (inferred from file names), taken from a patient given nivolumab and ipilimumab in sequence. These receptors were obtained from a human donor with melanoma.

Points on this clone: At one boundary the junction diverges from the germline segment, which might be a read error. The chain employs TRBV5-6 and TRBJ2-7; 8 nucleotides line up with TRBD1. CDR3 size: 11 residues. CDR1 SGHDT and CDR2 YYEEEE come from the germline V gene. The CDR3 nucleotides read TGTGCCAGCAGCTTAGGACAGGGCAAAAGCTTC. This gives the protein CASSLGQGKSF. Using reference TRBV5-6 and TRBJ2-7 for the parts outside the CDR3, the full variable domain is DAGVTQSPTHLIKTRGQQVTLRCSPKSGHDTVSWYQQALGQGPQFIFQYYEEEERQRGNFPDRFSGHQFPNYSSELNVNALLLGDSALYLCASSLGQGKSFGPGTRLTVT.

The CDR3 DNA sequence: TGTGCCAGCAGCCCGGGGGGGGAACAGGGGGCGCGGGGCTACACCTTC. Encoded protein: CASSPGGEQGARGYTF. The chain employs TRBV5-4 and TRBJ1-2; 9 bases map to TRBD1. Germline assignment: CDR1 SGHNT and CDR2 YYREEE (reference sequence). CDR3 length: 16 amino acids. Trimming took 4 bases from V and 8 from J; bases not matched to a gene: 15.

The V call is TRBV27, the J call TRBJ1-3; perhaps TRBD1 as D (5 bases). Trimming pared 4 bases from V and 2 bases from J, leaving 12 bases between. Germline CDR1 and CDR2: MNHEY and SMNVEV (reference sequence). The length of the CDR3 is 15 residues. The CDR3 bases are TGTGCCAGCAGTTACGCTGCGGGGCCTGGAAACACCATATATTTT. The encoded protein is CASSYAAGPGNTIYF.

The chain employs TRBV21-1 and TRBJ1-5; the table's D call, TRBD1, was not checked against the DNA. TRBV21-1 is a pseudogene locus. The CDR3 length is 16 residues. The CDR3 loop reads CASSNGDRPSNQPQHF. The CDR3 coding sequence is TGTGCCAGCAGCAACGGGGACAGGCCTAGCAATCAGCCCCAGCATTTT.

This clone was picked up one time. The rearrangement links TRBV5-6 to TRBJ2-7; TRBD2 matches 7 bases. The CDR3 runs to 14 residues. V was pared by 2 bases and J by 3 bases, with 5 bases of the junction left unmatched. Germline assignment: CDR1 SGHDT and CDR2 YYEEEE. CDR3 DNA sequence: TGTGCCAGCAGCTTTAGGACTAGTTTCTACGAGCAGTACTTC. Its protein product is CASSFRTSFYEQYF.

The CDR3 sequence is CASSLVRDPNTEAFF. The DNA for the CDR3 is TGTGCCAGCAGCTTAGTGAGGGATCCAAACACTGAAGCTTTCTTT. The V call is TRBV7-2, the J call TRBJ1-1, with D unclear. This CDR3 spans 15 amino acids. The V and J ends lost 1 base and 2 bases respectively, with 11 bases between them. The germline V gene has CDR1 SGHTA and CDR2 FQGNSA.

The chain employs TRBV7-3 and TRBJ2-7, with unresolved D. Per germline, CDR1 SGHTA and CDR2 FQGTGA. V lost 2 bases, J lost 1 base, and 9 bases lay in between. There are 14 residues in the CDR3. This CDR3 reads CASSLVPGSYEQYF. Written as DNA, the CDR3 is TGTGCCAGCAGCTTAGTACCGGGTTCCTACGAGCAGTACTTC.

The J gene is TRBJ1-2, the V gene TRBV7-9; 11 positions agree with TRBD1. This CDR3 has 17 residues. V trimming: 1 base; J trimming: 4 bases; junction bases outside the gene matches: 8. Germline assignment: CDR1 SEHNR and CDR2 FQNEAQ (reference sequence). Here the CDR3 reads CASSLVVGDRGTYGYTF. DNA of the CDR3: TGTGCCAGCAGCTTAGTGGTGGGGGACAGGGGGACCTATGGCTACACCTTC.

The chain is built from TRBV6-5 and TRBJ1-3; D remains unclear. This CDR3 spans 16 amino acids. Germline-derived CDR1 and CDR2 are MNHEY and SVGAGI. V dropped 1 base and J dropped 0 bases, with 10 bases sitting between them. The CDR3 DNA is TGTGCCAGCAGTTACTTCCCGGGGAGCTCTGGAAACACCATATATTTT. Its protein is CASSYFPGSSGNTIYF.

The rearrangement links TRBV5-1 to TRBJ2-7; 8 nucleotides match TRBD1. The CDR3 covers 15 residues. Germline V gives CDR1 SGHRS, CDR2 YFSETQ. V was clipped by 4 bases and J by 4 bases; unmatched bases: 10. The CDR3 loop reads CASSPDRGGDYEQYV. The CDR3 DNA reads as TGCGCCAGCAGCCCCGACAGGGGCGGTGATTACGAGCAGTACGTC.

Here the CDR3 reads CASRLSPRLKAFF. For the CDR3, the DNA is TGCGCCAGCAGACTCTCCCCCCGACTAAAAGCTTTCTTT. The V call is TRBV10-1, the J call TRBJ1-1; D is uncertain. The V and J ends lost 6 bases and 9 bases respectively, with 17 bases between them. Germline lookup yields CDR1 WNHNN and CDR2 SYGVQD (reference sequence). CDR3 length equals 13 residues.

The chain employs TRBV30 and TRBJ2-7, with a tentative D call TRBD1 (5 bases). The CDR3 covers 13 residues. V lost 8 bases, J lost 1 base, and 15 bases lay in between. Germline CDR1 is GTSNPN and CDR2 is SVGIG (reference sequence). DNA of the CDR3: TGTGCCAGTGGCCCTAGGGGTTCCTACGAGCAGTACTTC. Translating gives CASGPRGSYEQYF.

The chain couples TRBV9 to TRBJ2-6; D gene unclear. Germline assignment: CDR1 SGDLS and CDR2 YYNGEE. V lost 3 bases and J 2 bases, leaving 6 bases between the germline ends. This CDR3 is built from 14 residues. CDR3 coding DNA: TGTGCCAGCAGCGGGCCGACTGGGGCCAACGTCCTGACTTTC. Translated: CASSGPTGANVLTF.

The CDR3 here is CASSSGTSGIYEQYF. The CDR3 nucleotides read TGTGCCAGCAGTTCCGGTACTAGCGGGATCTACGAGCAGTACTTC. The chain is built from TRBV6-5 and TRBJ2-7; 10 bases align to TRBD2. The germline CDR1 and CDR2 sequences are MNHEY and SVGAGI. J gave up 3 bases and V 4 bases, and 6 bases lay outside the gene matches. The CDR3 totals 15 residues.

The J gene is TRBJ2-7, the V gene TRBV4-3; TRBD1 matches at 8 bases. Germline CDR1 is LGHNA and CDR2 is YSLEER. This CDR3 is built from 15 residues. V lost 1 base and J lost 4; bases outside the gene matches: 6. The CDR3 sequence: CASSQGPGGGYEQYF. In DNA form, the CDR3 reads TGCGCCAGCAGCCAAGGTCCAGGGGGCGGGTACGAGCAGTACTTC.

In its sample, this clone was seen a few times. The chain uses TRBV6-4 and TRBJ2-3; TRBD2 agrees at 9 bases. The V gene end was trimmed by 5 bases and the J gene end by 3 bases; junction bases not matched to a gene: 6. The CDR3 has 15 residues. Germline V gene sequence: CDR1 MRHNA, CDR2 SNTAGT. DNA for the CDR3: TGTGCCAGCAGTCGCGGCGGGGGGGTTACAGATACGCAGTATTTT. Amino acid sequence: CASSRGGGVTDTQYF.

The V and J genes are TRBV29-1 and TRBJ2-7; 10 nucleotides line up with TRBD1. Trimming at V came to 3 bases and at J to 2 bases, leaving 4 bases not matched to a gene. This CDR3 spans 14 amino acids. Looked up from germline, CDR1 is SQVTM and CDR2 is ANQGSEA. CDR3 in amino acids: CSVEHGQGAYEQYF. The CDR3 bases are TGCAGCGTTGAGCACGGACAGGGGGCCTACGAGCAGTACTTC.

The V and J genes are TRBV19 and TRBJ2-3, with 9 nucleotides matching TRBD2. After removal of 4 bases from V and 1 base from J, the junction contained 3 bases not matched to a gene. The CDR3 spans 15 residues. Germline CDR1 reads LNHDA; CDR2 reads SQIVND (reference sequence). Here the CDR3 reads CASSKVAGGTDTQYF. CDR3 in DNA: TGTGCCAGTAGTAAGGTAGCGGGAGGCACAGATACGCAGTATTTT.

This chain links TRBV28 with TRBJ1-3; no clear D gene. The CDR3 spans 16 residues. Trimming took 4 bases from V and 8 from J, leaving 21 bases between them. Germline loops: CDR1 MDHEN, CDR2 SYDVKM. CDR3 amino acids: CASSSYRGRITDTIYF. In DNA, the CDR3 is TGTGCCAGCAGTTCTTACCGAGGGAGGATTACAGACACCATATATTTT.

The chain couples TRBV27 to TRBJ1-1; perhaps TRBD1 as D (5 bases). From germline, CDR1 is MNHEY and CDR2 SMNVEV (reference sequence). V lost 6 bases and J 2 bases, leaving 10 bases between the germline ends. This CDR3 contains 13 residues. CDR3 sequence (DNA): TGTGCCAGCAGACCCGACAGTAACACTGAAGCTTTCTTT. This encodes CASRPDSNTEAFF.

The CDR3 coding sequence is TGTGCCAGCAGTAGGTGGGGCATCTACGAGCAGTACGTC. Translation gives CASSRWGIYEQYV. The chain couples TRBV6-1 to TRBJ2-7; tentatively, D is TRBD1 (5 bases). The germline CDR1 and CDR2 sequences are MNHNS and SASEGT. The germline V and J ends were trimmed by 5 bases and 3 bases, with 11 bases remaining between them. The CDR3 spans 13 residues.

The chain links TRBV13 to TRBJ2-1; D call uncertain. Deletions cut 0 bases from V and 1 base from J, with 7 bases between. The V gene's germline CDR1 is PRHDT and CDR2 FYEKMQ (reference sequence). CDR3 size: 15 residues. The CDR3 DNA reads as TGTGCCAGCAGCTTAGGAGTTAGTTCCTACAATGAGCAGTTCTTC. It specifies CASSLGVSSYNEQFF.

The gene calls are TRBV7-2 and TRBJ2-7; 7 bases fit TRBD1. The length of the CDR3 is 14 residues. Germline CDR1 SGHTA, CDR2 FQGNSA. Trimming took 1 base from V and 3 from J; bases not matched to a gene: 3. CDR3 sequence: CASSLVGGHYEQYF. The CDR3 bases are TGTGCCAGCAGCTTAGTAGGGGGCCACTACGAGCAGTACTTC.

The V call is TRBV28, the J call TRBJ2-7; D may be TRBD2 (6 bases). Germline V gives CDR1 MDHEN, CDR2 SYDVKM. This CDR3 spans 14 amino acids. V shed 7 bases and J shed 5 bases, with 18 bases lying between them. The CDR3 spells CASTLRGRSNEQYF. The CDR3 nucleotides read TGTGCCAGCACCTTGCGGGGACGTTCAAACGAGCAGTACTTC.

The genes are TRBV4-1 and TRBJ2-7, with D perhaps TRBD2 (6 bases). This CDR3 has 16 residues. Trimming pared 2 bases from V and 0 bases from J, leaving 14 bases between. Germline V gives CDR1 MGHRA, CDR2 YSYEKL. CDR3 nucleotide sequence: TGCGCCAGCAGCCAATCCGTTGCGGGGAGCTCCTACGAGCAGTACTTC. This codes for CASSQSVAGSSYEQYF.

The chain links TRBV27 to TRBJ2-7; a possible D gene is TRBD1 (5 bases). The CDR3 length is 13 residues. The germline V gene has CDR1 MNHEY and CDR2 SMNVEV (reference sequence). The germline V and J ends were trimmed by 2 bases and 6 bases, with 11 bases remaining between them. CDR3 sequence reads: CASSLQQGSEQYV. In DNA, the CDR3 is TGTGCCAGCAGTTTACAGCAGGGTTCCGAGCAGTACGTC.

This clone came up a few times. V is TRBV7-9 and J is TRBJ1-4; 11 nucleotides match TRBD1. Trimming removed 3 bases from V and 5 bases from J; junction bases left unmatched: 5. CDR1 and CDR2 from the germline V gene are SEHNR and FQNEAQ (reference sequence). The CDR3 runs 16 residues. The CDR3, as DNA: TGTGCCAGCAGCTTGAAGGGACAGGGGGAGAATGAAAAACTGTTTTTT. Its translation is CASSLKGQGENEKLFF.

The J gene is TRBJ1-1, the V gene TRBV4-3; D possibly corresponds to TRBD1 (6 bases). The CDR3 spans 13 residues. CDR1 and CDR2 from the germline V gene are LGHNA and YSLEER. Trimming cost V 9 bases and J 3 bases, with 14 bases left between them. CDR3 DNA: TGCGCCAGTGGAGACAGGTTGCACACTGAAGCTTTCTTT. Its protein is CASGDRLHTEAFF.